This passage covers 15 T cell receptor beta chains from one sample sequenced in a study of persistence of HIV-infected CD4 T cells. This was the immunoSEQ version 4 assay in survey mode. Data came from immunoSEQ multiplex PCR; TCRdb stores just in-frame clones and leaves some out. Among 30,000 or so clones listed, approximately 80% were seen once. The stimulus was an HIV-1 Gag 15-mer peptide pool, roughly 1 ug/peptide/mL. Sorted nonresponding memory CD4+ T cells were CD40L-negative, CD69-negative, CD45RO-high. Their antigens are not known. The sequences come from CD4+ T cells sorted from PBMCs after approximately 19-hour stimulation, collected from a patient who received antiretroviral therapy. Receptor source: an adult woman with HIV who was CMV-seropositive.

A note on this clone: One junction end disagrees with the germline gene, perhaps due to a read error. This sequence joins TRBV6-5 and TRBJ1-6; D is ambiguous. The CDR3 extends over 15 amino acids. CDR1 and CDR2 (germline): MNHEY, SVGAGI. The CDR3 here is CASSYGGSQNSALHF. For the CDR3, the DNA is TGTGCCAGCAGTTACGGTGGTAGCCAAAATTCAGCCCTCCACTTT.

This chain links TRBV30 with TRBJ2-3; 8 positions agree with TRBD1. V dropped 5 bases and J dropped 6; count of bases not matched to a gene: 25. Germline CDR1 reads GTSNPN; CDR2 reads SVGIG (reference sequence). This CDR3 comprises 19 residues. CDR3 protein: CAWDTGQGLWTGRLDTQYF. As DNA, the CDR3 is TGTGCCTGGGATACTGGACAGGGCTTGTGGACTGGTCGTCTGGATACGCAGTATTTT. Complete variable domain (other parts from reference TRBV30 and TRBJ2-3): SQTIHQWPATLVQPVGSPLSLECTVEGTSNPNLYWYRQAAGRGLQLLFYSVGIGQISSEVPQNLSASRPQDRQFILSSKKLLLSDSGFYLCAWDTGQGLWTGRLDTQYFGPGTRLTVL.

The chain recombines TRBV10-1 with TRBJ1-5, with D possibly TRBD1 on 6 matching bases. V lost 4 bases and J 8 bases, leaving 9 bases between the germline ends. Germline CDR1 WNHNN, CDR2 SYGVQD (reference sequence). The CDR3 contains 12 residues. CDR3: CASSAPGEPQHF. CDR3 nucleotides: TGCGCCAGCAGTGCACCAGGGGAGCCCCAGCATTTT.

J is TRBJ1-1 and V is TRBV27; the match to TRBD1 covers 7 bases. This CDR3 comprises 14 residues. The J segment lost 2 bases and the V segment lost 10 bases, leaving 10 bases of the junction unmatched. CDR1 is MNHEY, CDR2 SMNVEV, per germline (reference sequence). The CDR3 nucleotides are TGTGCCACCGCCTCGGACAGGTCCAACACTGAAGCTTTCTTT. As protein: CATASDRSNTEAFF.

V is TRBV19 and J is TRBJ1-1, with a weak D call TRBD1 (6 bases). Germline V gene data show CDR1 as LNHDA and CDR2 as SQIVND (reference sequence). The CDR3 consists of 14 residues. The V end lost 5 bases, the J end lost 1 base, and 11 bases lay between the germline ends. In DNA, the CDR3 is TGTGCCAGTAGTGCACAGGGAGGGAACACTGAAGCTTTCTTT. Translating it yields CASSAQGGNTEAFF. Full variable domain (missing parts from reference TRBV19 and TRBJ1-1): DGGITQSPKYLFRKEGQNVTLSCEQNLNHDAMYWYRQDPGQGLRLIYYSQIVNDFQKGDIAEGYSVSREKKESFPLTVTSAQKNPTAFYLCASSAQGGNTEAFFGQGTRLTVV.

CDR3 sequence: CSAGGNYGYTF. As DNA, the CDR3 is TGCAGTGCTGGGGGAAACTATGGCTACACCTTC. The chain combines TRBV20-1 with TRBJ1-2, with D perhaps TRBD1 (5 bases). CDR3 length equals 11 residues. The germline CDR1 and CDR2 sequences are DFQATT and SNEGSKA (reference sequence). V was cut by 5 bases and J by 2 bases, with 6 bases left in between.

The gene calls are TRBV7-3 and TRBJ2-1, with D maybe TRBD2 (6 bases). From germline, CDR1 is SGHTA and CDR2 FQGTGA. CDR3 size: 14 residues. V shed 9 bases and J shed 5 bases, with 17 bases lying between them. The CDR3 is CASAVGGSDNEQFF. In DNA, the CDR3 is TGTGCCAGTGCCGTGGGGGGATCGGACAATGAGCAGTTCTTC.

In its sample, this clone was seen a few times. The chain couples TRBV5-1 to TRBJ1-1, with D possibly being TRBD1 (5 bases). This CDR3 region has 16 residues. Deletions cut 0 bases from V and 1 base from J, with 13 bases between. Germline CDR1 is SGHRS and CDR2 is YFSETQ. In DNA form, the CDR3 reads TGCGCCAGCAGCTTGGACGGGGGAGGGAGGAACACTGAAGCTTTCTTT. Encoded protein: CASSLDGGGRNTEAFF.

The V and J genes are TRBV18 and TRBJ2-1; 10 bases are shared with TRBD2. Germline assignment: CDR1 KGHSH and CDR2 LQKENI. V lost 3 bases to trimming and J lost 7 bases; unmatched junction nucleotides: 0. This CDR3 region has 13 residues. The CDR3 DNA reads as TGTGCCAGCTCACCGGGACTAGCGAATGAGCAGTTCTTC. Its protein is CASSPGLANEQFF.

The chain combines TRBV30 with TRBJ1-6; 7 bases are shared with TRBD1. The J segment lost 8 bases and the V segment lost 0 bases, leaving 10 bases of the junction unmatched. This CDR3 region has 16 residues. In germline, CDR1 is GTSNPN, CDR2 SVGIG (reference sequence). This CDR3 reads CAWSVPTGNKDSPLHF. The CDR3 DNA sequence: TGTGCCTGGAGTGTACCGACAGGGAATAAGGATTCACCCCTCCACTTT.

In this sample, this clone turned up once. The CDR3 coding sequence is TGTGCCAGCAGTTTACGCCAGTTTGGGTGGGCCCGGACTCATGGCTACACCTTC. Translation: CASSLRQFGWARTHGYTF. This chain joins TRBV28 and TRBJ1-2; D ambiguous. The CDR3 totals 18 residues. Per germline, CDR1 MDHEN and CDR2 SYDVKM. Trimming pared 2 bases from V and 6 bases from J, leaving 25 bases between.

The genes are TRBV24-1 and TRBJ1-5, with D unresolved. The CDR3 totals 12 residues. The ends were cut back, 0 bases at V and 10 bases at J, with 6 bases in the middle. Germline V gene lookup returns CDR1 KGHDR and CDR2 SFDVKD. The chain's CDR3 is CATSDLLGPQHF. The CDR3 nucleotides are TGTGCCACCAGTGATTTGTTAGGTCCCCAGCATTTT.

The chain combines TRBV5-5 with TRBJ1-3; possibly TRBD1 for D (5 bases). Trimming removed 2 bases at V and 3 bases at J, with 15 bases between. The germline V gene has CDR1 SGHKS and CDR2 YYEKEE (reference sequence). The CDR3 has 16 amino acids. The CDR3 reads CASSLYSDRIGNTIYF. CDR3 in DNA: TGTGCCAGCAGCTTATACTCCGACAGAATTGGAAACACCATATATTTT. Looking up the rest from reference TRBV5-5 and TRBJ1-3 gives the full variable domain: DAGVTQSPTHLIKTRGQQVTLRCSPISGHKSVSWYQQVLGQGPQFIFQYYEKEERGRGNFPDRFSARQFPNYSSELNVNALLLGDSALYLCASSLYSDRIGNTIYFGEGSWLTVV.

The chain links TRBV5-6 to TRBJ2-7; possible D gene TRBD2, 5 bases. Germline lookup yields CDR1 SGHDT and CDR2 YYEEEE. The V and J ends lost 2 bases and 6 bases respectively, with 15 bases between them. The CDR3 has 14 amino acids. The CDR3 region is CASSLPLTGSEQYF. The DNA of the CDR3 is TGTGCCAGCAGCTTACCCCTCACGGGGAGCGAGCAGTACTTC.

The chain is built from TRBV4-1 and TRBJ2-7, with 7 bases lining up with TRBD2. Germline trimming cut 4 bases from V and 2 bases from J; bases unmatched to any gene: 5. CDR1 is MGHRA, CDR2 YSYEKL, per germline. The CDR3 contains 14 residues. The CDR3 spells CASSLQAGPYEQYF. DNA of the CDR3: TGCGCCAGCAGCCTTCAAGCGGGACCCTACGAGCAGTACTTC.